This is a list of T cell receptor beta chains from one sample in a study of beta chain features in type 1 diabetes. Only in-frame clones appear in the TCRdb table, and some are missing; sequencing was by immunoSEQ multiplex PCR. In the table there are hundreds of thousands of clones, about 30% of which are singletons. Sequencing input: naive CD4+ T cells from blood. The receptors here all came from a man younger than 35 in good health. Both conserved end residues are part of each CDR3. Fields, in order: D gene, V gene, J gene, clone size, CDR3 protein, CDR3 DNA. D genes are given only for firm matches. The size of a clone is reported for some rows only, either as once, few or many, or as a class for expanded clones.

>TRBD2|TRBV7-9|TRBJ2-3|-
CASTPSGRAGRDTQYF
TGTGCCAGCACTCCCAGCGGGAGGGCTGGTAGGGATACGCAGTATTTT
>-|TRBV6-1|TRBJ2-3|-
CASSEAGGTDTQYF
TGTGCCAGCAGTGAAGCGGGTGGGACAGATACGCAGTATTTT
>-|TRBV30|TRBJ2-1|-
CAWSVRQGAEQFF
TGTGCCTGGAGTGTACGCCAGGGCGCTGAGCAGTTCTTC
>-|TRBV9|TRBJ1-1|few
CASSAHEWDTEAFF
TGTGCCAGCAGCGCCCATGAATGGGACACTGAAGCTTTCTTT
>TRBD2|TRBV11-2|TRBJ2-3|-
CASSFPTSGSVDTDTQYF
TGTGCCAGCAGCTTTCCGACTAGCGGGAGTGTGGACACAGATACGCAGTATTTT
>TRBD2|TRBV19|TRBJ2-7|few
CASSLSGTSYEQYF
TGTGCCAGTAGTCTGTCCGGGACTAGCTACGAGCAGTACTTC
>-|TRBV27|TRBJ1-5|-
CASSSSGMWGEGNQPQHF
TGTGCCAGCAGTTCGTCTGGTATGTGGGGAGAGGGCAATCAGCCCCAGCATTTT
>TRBD1|TRBV18|TRBJ2-3|few
CASTTTGGPDTQYF
TGTGCCAGCACCACCACAGGGGGCCCAGATACGCAGTATTTT
>TRBD1|TRBV5-4|TRBJ2-1|-
CASRSGQGTYNEQFF
TGTGCCAGCAGATCAGGACAGGGAACCTACAATGAGCAGTTCTTC
>-|TRBV11-2|TRBJ2-3|-
CASSLTGISTDTQYF
TGTGCCAGCAGCTTAACAGGGATTTCCACAGATACGCAGTATTTT
>-|TRBV28|TRBJ1-2|few
CASGLANYGYTF
TGTGCCAGCGGGTTAGCTAACTATGGCTACACCTTC
>-|TRBV2|TRBJ2-4|-
CASSDTNLAKNIQYF
TGTGCCAGCAGTGATACTAACCTAGCCAAAAACATTCAGTACTTC
>TRBD2|TRBV7-9|TRBJ2-3|-
CASSLGTSSPDTQYF
TGTGCCAGCAGCCTCGGGACTAGCTCTCCAGATACGCAGTATTTT